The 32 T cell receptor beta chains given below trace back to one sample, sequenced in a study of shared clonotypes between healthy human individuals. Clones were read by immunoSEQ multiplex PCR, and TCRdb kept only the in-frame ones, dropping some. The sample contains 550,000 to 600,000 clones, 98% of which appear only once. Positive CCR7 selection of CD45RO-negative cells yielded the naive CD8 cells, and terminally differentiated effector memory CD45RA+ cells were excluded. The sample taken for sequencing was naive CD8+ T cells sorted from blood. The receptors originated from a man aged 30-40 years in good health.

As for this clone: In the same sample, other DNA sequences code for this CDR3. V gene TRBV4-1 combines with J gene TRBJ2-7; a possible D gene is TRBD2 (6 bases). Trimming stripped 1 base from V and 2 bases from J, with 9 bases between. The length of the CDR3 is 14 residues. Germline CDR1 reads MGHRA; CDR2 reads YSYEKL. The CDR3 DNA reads TGCGCCAGCAGCCAAGTTACGGGAGCCTACGAGCAGTACTTC. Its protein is CASSQVTGAYEQYF.

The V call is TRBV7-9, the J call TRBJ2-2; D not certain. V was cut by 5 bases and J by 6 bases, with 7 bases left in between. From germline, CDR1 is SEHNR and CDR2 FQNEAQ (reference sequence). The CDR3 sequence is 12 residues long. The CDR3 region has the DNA TGTGCCAGCAGCACCCCCTCCGGGGAGCTGTTTTTT. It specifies CASSTPSGELFF.

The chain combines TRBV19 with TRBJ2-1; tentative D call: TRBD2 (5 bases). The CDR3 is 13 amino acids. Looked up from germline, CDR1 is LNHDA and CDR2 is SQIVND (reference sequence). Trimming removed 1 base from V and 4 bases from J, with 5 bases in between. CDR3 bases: TGTGCCAGTAGTATAGGGACTTACAATGAGCAGTTCTTC. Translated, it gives CASSIGTYNEQFF. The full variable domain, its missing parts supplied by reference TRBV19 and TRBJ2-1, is DGGITQSPKYLFRKEGQNVTLSCEQNLNHDAMYWYRQDPGQGLRLIYYSQIVNDFQKGDIAEGYSVSREKKESFPLTVTSAQKNPTAFYLCASSIGTYNEQFFGPGTRLTVL.

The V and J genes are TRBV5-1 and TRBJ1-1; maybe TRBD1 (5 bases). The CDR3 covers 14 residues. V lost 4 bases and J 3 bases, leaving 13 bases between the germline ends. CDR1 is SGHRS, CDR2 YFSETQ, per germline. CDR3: CASSQGMGDTEAFF. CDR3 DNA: TGCGCCAGCAGCCAGGGAATGGGGGACACTGAAGCTTTCTTT.

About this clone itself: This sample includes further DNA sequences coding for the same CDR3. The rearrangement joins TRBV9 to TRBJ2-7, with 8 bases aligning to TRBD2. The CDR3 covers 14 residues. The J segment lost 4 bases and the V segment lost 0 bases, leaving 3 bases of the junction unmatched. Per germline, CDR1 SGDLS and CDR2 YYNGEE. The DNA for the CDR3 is TGTGCCAGCAGCGTAGGAAGCGGGAGTTACGAGCAGTACTTC. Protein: CASSVGSGSYEQYF.

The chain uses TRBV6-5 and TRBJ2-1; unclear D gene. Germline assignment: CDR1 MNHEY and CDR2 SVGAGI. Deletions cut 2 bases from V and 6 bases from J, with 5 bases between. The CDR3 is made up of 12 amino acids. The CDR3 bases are TGTGCCAGCAGTTACGGCCCCAATGAGCAGTTCTTC. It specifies CASSYGPNEQFF.

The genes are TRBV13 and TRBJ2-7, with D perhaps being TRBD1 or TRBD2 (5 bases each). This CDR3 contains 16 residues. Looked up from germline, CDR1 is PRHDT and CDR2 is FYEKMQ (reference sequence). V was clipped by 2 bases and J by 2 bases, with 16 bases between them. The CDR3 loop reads CASSLRGGGEPYEQYF. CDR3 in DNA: TGTGCCAGCAGCTTAAGGGGTGGTGGGGAGCCCTACGAGCAGTACTTC.

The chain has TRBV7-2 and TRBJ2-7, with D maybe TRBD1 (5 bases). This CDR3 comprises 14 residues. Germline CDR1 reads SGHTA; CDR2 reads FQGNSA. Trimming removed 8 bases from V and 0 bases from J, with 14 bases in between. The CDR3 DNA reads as TGTGCCAGCGCTTGGGGCAGCCGCTCCTACGAGCAGTACTTC. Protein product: CASAWGSRSYEQYF.

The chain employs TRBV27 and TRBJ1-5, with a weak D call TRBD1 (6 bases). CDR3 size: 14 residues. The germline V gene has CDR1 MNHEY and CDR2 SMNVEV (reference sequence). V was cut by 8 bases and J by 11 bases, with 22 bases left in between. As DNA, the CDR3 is TGTGCCAGCGGGGGGCGCGGGTCGTATGGTGCCCAGCATTTT. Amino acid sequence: CASGGRGSYGAQHF.

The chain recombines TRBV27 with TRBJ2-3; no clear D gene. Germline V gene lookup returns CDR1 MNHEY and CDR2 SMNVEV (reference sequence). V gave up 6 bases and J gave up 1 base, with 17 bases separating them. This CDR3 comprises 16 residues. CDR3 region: CASSLLAASGTDTQYF. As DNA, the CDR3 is TGTGCCAGCAGCCTCCTGGCCGCTAGTGGCACAGATACGCAGTATTTT.

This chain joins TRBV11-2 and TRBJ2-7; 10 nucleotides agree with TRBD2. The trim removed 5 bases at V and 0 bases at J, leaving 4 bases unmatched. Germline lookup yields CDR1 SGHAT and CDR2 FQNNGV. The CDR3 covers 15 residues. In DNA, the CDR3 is TGTGCCAGCAGCCCGGGACTAGCGAGCTCCTACGAGCAGTACTTC. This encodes CASSPGLASSYEQYF.

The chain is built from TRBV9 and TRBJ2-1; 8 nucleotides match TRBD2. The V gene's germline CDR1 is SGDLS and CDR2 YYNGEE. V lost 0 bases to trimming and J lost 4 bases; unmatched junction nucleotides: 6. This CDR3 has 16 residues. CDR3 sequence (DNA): TGTGCCAGCAGCGTAGTGGGCGGGAGGACATACAATGAGCAGTTCTTC. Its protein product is CASSVVGGRTYNEQFF.

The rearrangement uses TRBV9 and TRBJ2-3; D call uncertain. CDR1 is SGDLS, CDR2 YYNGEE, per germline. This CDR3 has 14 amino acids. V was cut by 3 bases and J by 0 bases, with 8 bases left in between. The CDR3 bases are TGTGCCAGCAGCGGGCTATCTAGCACAGATACGCAGTATTTT. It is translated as CASSGLSSTDTQYF. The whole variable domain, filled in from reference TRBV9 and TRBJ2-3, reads DSGVTQTPKHLITATGQRVTLRCSPRSGDLSVYWYQQSLDQGLQFLIQYYNGEERAKGNILERFSAQQFPDLHSELNLSSLELGDSALYFCASSGLSSTDTQYFGPGTRLTVL.

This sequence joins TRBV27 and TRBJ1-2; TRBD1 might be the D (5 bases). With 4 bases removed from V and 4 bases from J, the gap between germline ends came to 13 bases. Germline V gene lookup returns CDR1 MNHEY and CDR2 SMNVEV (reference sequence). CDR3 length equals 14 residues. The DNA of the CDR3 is TGTGCCAGCAGTTCATTTCAGGGAATCTATGGCTACACCTTC. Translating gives CASSSFQGIYGYTF.

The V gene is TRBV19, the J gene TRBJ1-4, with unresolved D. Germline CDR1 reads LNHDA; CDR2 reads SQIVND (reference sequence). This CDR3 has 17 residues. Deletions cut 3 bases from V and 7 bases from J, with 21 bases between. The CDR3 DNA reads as TGTGCCAGTAGTATCATCTCCACGACGGTTCGAGGTGAAAAACTGTTTTTT. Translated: CASSIISTTVRGEKLFF. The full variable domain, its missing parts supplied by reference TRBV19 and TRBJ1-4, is DGGITQSPKYLFRKEGQNVTLSCEQNLNHDAMYWYRQDPGQGLRLIYYSQIVNDFQKGDIAEGYSVSREKKESFPLTVTSAQKNPTAFYLCASSIISTTVRGEKLFFGSGTQLSVL.

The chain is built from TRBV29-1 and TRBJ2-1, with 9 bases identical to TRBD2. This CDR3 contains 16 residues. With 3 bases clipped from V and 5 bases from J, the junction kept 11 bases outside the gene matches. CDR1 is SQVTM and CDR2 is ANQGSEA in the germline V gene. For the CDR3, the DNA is TGCAGCGTTGAGGGGGTAGCGCGGGAGGGAAACAATGAGCAGTTCTTC. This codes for CSVEGVAREGNNEQFF.

CDR3: CASSPRSAGAFETKNIQYF. The CDR3, as DNA: TGTGCCAGCAGCCCTAGAAGCGCGGGAGCCTTCGAGACCAAAAACATTCAGTACTTC. This sequence joins TRBV7-9 and TRBJ2-4, with 7 bases that match TRBD2. J gave up 2 bases and V 5 bases, and 18 bases lay outside the gene matches. The CDR3 contains 19 residues. Germline V CDR1 and CDR2: SEHNR, FQNEAQ (reference sequence).

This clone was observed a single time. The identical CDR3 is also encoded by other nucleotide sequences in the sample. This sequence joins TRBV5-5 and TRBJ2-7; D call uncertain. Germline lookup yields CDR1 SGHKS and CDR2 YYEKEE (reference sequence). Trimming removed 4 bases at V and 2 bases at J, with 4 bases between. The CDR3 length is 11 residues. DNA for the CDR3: TGTGCCAGCAGCCTAGCCTACGAGCAGTACTTC. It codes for CASSLAYEQYF.

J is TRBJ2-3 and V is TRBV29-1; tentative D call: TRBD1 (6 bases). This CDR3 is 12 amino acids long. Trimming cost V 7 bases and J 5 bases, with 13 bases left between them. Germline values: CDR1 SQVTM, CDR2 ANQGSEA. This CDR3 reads CSGQGFGDTQYF. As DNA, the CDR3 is TGCAGCGGTCAGGGGTTCGGAGATACGCAGTATTTT.

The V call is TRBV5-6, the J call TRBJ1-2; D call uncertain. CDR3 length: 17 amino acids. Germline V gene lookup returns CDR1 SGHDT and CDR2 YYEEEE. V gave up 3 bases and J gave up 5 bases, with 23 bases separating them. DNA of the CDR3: TGTGCCAGCAGCTCACTAACGATGCCCGTTAAGCCATATGGCTACACCTTC. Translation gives CASSSLTMPVKPYGYTF.

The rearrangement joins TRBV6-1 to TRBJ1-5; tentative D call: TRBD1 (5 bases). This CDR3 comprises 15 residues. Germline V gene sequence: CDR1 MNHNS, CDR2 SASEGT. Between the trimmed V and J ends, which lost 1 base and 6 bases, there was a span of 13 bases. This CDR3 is CASSEGEQGRQPQHF. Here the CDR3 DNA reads TGTGCCAGCAGTGAAGGAGAGCAGGGACGTCAGCCCCAGCATTTT.

The CDR3 sequence: CASSRNERGSWSSYEQYF. CDR3 coding DNA: TGTGCCAGCAGCCGAAACGAGCGGGGATCATGGTCGTCCTACGAGCAGTACTTC. The V call is TRBV7-8, the J call TRBJ2-7, with 7 nucleotides matching TRBD2. CDR1 SGHVS and CDR2 FQNEAQ come from the germline V gene. The V segment lost 5 bases and the J segment 1 base; nucleotides outside the gene matches: 17. This CDR3 spans 18 amino acids.

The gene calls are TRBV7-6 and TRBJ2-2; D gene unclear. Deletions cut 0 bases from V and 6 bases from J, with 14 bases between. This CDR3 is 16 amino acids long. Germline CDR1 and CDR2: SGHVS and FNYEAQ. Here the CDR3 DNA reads TGTGCCAGCAGCTTAGCGTTACAGAATGTTCCCGGGGAGCTGTTTTTT. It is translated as CASSLALQNVPGELFF.

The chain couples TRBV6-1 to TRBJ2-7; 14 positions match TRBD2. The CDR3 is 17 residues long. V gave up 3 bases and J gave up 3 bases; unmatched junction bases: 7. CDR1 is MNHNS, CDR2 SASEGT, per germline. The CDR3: CASSDGGLAGAIYEQYF. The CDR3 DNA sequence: TGTGCCAGCAGTGATGGGGGACTAGCGGGAGCAATCTACGAGCAGTACTTC.

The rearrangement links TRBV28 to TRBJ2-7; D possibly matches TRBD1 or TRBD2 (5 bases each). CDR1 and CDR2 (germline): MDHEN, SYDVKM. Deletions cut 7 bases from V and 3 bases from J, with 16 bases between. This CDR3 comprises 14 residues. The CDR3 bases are TGTGCCAGCATCCCCGCAGGGAGTGGCTACGAGCAGTACTTC. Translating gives CASIPAGSGYEQYF.

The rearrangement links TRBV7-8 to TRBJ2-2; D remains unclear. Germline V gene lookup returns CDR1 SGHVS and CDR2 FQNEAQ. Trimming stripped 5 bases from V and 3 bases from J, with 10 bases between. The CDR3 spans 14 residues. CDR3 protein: CASSTLQYTGELFF. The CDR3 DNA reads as TGTGCCAGCAGCACCTTACAGTACACCGGGGAGCTGTTTTTT.

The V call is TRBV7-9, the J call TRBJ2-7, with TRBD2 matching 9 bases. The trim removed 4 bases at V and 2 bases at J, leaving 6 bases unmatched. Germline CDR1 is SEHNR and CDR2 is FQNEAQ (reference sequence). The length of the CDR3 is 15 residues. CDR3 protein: CASSSQREETYEQYF. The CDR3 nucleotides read TGTGCCAGCAGCTCACAGCGGGAGGAAACCTACGAGCAGTACTTC.

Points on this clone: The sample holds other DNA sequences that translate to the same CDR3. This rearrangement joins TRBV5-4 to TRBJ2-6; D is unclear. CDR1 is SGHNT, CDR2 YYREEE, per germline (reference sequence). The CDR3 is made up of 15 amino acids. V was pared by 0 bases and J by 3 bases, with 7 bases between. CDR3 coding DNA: TGTGCCAGCAGCTTGGTGGGTAGTGGGGCCAACGTCCTGACTTTC. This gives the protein CASSLVGSGANVLTF.

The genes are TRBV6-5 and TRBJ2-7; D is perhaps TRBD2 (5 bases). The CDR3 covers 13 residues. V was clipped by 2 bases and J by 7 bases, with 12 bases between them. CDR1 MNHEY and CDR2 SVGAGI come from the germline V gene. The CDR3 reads CASSYAVSGEQYF. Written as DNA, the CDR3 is TGTGCCAGCAGTTACGCGGTTTCGGGAGAGCAGTACTTC.

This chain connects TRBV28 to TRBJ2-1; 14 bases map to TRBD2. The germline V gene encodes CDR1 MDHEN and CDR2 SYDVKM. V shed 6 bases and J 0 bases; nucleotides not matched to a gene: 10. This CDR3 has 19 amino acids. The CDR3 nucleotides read TGTGCCAGCAGCCCCCCGAGACTAGCGGGAGGGTCCTCCTACAATGAGCAGTTCTTC. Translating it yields CASSPPRLAGGSSYNEQFF.

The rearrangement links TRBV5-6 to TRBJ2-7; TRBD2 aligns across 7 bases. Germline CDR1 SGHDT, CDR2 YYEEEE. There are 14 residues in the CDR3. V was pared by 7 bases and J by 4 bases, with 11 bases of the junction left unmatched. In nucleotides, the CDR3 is TGTGCCAGCTCTGACTGGAGCGGGATGTACGAGCAGTACTTC. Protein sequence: CASSDWSGMYEQYF.

The CDR3 is CASSTPSGRVRADTQYF. CDR3 in DNA: TGTGCCAGCAGCACTCCTAGCGGGAGGGTGAGAGCAGATACGCAGTATTTT. This chain links TRBV7-9 with TRBJ2-3, with TRBD2 identical over 12 bases. Germline lookup yields CDR1 SEHNR and CDR2 FQNEAQ (reference sequence). The CDR3 contains 17 residues. V lost 5 bases to trimming and J lost 4 bases; unmatched junction nucleotides: 10. Full variable domain (rest looked up from reference TRBV7-9 and TRBJ2-3): DTGVSQNPRHKITKRGQNVTFRCDPISEHNRLYWYRQTLGQGPEFLTYFQNEAQLEKSRLLSDRFSAERPKGSFSTLEIQRTEQGDSAMYLCASSTPSGRVRADTQYFGPGTRLTVL.